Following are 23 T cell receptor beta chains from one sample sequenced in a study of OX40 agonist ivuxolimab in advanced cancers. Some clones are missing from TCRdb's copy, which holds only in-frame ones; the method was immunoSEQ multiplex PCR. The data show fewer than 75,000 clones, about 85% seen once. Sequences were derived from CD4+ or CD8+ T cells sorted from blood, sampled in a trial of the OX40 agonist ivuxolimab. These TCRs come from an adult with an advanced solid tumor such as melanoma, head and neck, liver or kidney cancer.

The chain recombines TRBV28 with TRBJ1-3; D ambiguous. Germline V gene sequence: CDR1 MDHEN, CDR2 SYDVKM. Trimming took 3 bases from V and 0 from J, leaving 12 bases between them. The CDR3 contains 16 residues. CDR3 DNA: TGTGCCAGCAGTTTTGCCGGGGAACACTCTGGAAACACCATATATTTT. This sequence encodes CASSFAGEHSGNTIYF.

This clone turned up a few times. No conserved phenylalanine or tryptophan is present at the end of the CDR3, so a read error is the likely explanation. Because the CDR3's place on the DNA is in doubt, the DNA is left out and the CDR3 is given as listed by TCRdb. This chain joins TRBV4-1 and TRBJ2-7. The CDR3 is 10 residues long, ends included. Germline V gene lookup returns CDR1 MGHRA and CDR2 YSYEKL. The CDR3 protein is CASSQDSARN.

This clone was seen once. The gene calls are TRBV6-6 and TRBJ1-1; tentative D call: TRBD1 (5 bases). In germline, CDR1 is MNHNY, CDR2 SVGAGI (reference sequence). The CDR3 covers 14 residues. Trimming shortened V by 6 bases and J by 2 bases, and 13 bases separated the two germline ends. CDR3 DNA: TGTGCCAGCAGACCCCCAGGGAGAAACACTGAAGCTTTCTTT. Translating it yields CASRPPGRNTEAFF.

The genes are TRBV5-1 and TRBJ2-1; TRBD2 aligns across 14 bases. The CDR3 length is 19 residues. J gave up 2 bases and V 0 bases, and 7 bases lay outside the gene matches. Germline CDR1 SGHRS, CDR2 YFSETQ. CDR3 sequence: CASSLASVTSGRAYNEQFF. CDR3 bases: TGCGCCAGCAGCTTGGCATCCGTGACTAGCGGGAGGGCCTACAATGAGCAGTTCTTC.

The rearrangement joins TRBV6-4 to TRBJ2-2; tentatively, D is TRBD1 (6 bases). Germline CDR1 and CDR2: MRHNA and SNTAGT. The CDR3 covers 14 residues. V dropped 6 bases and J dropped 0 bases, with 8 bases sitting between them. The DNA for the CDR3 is TGTGCCAGCAGGGACAGCTCGAACACCGGGGAGCTGTTTTTT. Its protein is CASRDSSNTGELFF.

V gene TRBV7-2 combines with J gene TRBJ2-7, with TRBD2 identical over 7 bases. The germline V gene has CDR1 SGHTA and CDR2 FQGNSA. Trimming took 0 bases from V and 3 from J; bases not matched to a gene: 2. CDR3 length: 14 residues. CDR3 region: CASSLAGGSYEQYF. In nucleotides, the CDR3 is TGTGCCAGCAGCTTAGCTGGCGGGAGCTACGAGCAGTACTTC.

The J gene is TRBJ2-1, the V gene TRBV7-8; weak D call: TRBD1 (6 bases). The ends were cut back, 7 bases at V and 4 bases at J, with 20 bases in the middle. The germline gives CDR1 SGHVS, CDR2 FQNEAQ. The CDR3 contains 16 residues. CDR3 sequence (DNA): TGTGCCAGCACACCCTACAGGGCTGGCGCATACAATGAGCAGTTCTTC. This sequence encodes CASTPYRAGAYNEQFF.

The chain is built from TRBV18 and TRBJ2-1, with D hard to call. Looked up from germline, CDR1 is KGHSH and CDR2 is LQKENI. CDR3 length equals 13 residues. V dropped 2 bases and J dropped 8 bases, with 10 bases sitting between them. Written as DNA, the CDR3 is TGTGCCAGCTCACCATTGATAAGGGATGAGCAGTTCTTC. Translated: CASSPLIRDEQFF.

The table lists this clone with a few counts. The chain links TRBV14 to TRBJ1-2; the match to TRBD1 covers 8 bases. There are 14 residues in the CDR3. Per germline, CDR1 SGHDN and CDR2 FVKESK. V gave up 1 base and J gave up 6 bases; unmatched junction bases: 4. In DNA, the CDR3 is TGTGCCAGCAGCCAAGGGACAGGGACGAATGGCTACACCTTC. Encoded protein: CASSQGTGTNGYTF.

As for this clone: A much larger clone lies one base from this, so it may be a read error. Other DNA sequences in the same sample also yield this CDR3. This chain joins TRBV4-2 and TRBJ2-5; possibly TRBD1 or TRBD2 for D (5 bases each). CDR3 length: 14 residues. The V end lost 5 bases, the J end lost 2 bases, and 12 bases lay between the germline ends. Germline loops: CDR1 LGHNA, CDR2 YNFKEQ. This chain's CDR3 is CASSLAGTQETQYF. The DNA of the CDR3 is TGTGCCAGCAGCTTGGCCGGGACGCAAGAGACCCAGTACTTC.

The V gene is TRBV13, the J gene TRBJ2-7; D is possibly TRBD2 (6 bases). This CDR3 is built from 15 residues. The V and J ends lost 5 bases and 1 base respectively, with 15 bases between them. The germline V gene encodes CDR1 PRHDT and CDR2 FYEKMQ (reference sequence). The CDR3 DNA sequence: TGTGCCAGCAGCGGTCCCCGGGGACTTTCCTACGAGCAGTACTTC. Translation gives CASSGPRGLSYEQYF.

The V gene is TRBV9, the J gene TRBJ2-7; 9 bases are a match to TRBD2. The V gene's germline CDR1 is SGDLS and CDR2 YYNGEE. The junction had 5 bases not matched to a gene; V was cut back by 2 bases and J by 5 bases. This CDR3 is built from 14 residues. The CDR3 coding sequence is TGTGCCAGCAGCGTGAGCGGGAGGATAAACGAGCAGTACTTC. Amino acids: CASSVSGRINEQYF.

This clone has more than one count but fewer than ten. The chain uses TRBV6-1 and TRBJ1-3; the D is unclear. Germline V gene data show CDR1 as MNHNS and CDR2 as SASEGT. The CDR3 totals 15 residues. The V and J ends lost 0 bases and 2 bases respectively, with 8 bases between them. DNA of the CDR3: TGTGCCAGCAGTGAAGCAGGCGGGCCTGGAAACACCATATATTTT. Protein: CASSEAGGPGNTIYF.

The CDR3 DNA is TGTGCCAGCAGCGGGAACGGGAACTATGGCTACACCTTC. The encoded protein is CASSGNGNYGYTF. The V gene is TRBV9, the J gene TRBJ1-2, with D uncertain. This CDR3 region has 13 residues. Between the trimmed V and J ends, which lost 3 bases and 2 bases, there was a span of 8 bases. The germline CDR1 and CDR2 sequences are SGDLS and YYNGEE. The full variable domain, in which reference TRBV9 and TRBJ1-2 provide the parts outside the CDR3, is DSGVTQTPKHLITATGQRVTLRCSPRSGDLSVYWYQQSLDQGLQFLIQYYNGEERAKGNILERFSAQQFPDLHSELNLSSLELGDSALYFCASSGNGNYGYTFGSGTRLTVV.

The CDR3 nucleotides are TGTGCCAGCTCACCAATCGGACAGTCCTACGAGCAGTACTTC. Amino acid sequence: CASSPIGQSYEQYF. J is TRBJ2-7 and V is TRBV18; possibly TRBD1 for D (6 bases). V was shortened by 2 bases and J by 1 base, with 9 bases between the two germline ends. Germline CDR1 and CDR2: KGHSH and LQKENI. CDR3 length: 14 amino acids.

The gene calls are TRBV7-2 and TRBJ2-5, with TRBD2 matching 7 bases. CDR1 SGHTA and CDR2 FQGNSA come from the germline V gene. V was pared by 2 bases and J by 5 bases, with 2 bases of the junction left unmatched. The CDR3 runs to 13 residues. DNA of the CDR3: TGTGCCAGCAGCTTACGGGGGGACGAGACCCAGTACTTC. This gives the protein CASSLRGDETQYF.

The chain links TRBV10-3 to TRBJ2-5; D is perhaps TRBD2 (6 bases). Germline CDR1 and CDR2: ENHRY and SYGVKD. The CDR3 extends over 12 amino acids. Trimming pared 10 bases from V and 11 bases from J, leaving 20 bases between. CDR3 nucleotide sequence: TGTGCCACGGCGGACGGCCCCCGGGAGCAGTACTTC. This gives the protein CATADGPREQYF.

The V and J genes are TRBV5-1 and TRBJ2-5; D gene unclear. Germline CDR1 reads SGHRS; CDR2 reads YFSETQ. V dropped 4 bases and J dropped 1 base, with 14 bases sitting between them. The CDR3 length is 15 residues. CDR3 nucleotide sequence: TGCGCCAGCAGCGTTAGCTTAGATCCCCAAGAGACCCAGTACTTC. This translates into CASSVSLDPQETQYF.

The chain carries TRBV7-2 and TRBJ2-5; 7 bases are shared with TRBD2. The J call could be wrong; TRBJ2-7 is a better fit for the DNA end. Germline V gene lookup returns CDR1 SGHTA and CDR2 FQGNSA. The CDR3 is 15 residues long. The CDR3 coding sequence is TGTGCCAGCAGCTTTGCTAGCGGAAGCTCCTACGAGCAGTACTTC. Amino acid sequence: CASSFASGSSYEQYF.

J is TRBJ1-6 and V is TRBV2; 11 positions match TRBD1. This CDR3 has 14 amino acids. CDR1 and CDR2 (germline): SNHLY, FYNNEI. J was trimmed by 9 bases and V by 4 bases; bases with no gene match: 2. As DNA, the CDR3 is TGTGCCAGCAGTGGGACAGGGGGCATTTCACCCCTCCACTTT. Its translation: CASSGTGGISPLHF.

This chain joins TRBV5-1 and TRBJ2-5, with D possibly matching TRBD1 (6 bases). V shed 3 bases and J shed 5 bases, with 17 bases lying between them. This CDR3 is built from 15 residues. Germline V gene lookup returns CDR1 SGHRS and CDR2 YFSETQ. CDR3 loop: CASSSPGSRGETQYF. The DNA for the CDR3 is TGCGCCAGCAGCTCACCGGGATCGAGGGGGGAGACCCAGTACTTC.

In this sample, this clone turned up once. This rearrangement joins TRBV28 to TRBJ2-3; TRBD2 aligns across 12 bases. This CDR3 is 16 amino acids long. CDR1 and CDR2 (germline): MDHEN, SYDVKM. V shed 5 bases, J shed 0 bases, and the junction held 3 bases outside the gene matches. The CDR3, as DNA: TGTGCCAGCAGTCCCGGACTAGCGGGGAGCACAGATACGCAGTATTTT. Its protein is CASSPGLAGSTDTQYF. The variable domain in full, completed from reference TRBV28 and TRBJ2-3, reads DVKVTQSSRYLVKRTGEKVFLECVQDMDHENMFWYRQDPGLGLRLIYFSYDVKMKEKGDIPEGYSVSREKKERFSLILESASTNQTSMYLCASSPGLAGSTDTQYFGPGTRLTVL.

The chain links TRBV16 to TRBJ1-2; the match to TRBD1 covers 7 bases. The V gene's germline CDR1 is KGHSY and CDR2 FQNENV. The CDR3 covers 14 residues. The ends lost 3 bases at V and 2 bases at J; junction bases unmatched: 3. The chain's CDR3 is CASSQGQQNYGYTF. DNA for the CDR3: TGTGCCAGCAGCCAGGGACAGCAAAACTATGGCTACACCTTC.